This T cell receptor beta chain was sequenced during a study of T cell clonotyping in hematopoietic cell transplantation. This clone is categorized as medium-sized. What it binds is not known. Recipients were bled about 28 days pretransplant and at posttransplant days 30, 100, 180. Only in-frame clones appear in the TCRdb table, and some are missing; sequencing was by immunoSEQ multiplex PCR. The top ten clones hold approximately 22% of a sample with fewer than 3,500 clones, approximately 57% of them seen once. Trimming removed 3 bases from V and 13 bases from J; junction bases left unmatched: 20. Germline V gene sequence: CDR1 SGHVS, CDR2 FQNEAQ. CDR3 length: 17 residues. General study points: At the given depth, recipient repertoires were over 95% de novo clonotypes. Pathologically expanded recipient clonotypes increased progressively from day 30 to day 180 as diversity fell. No sorting was done, leaving CD4 and CD8 contributions mixed.

The material sequenced was peripheral blood mononuclear cells, taken 30 days after allogeneic stem cell transplant. V is TRBV7-8 and J is TRBJ1-4; 7 bases map to TRBD1. The receptor's source is a female patient between 30 and 39 years old who had an allogeneic stem cell transplant, so T cells may come from the graft donor. Some clones in this sample may be carry-over from other donors' samples. The CDR3 bases are TGTGCCAGCAGCTTCCAGGGGGGACGGACAGCTCTAGGAGGACTGTTTTTT. It codes for CASSFQGGRTALGGLFF.